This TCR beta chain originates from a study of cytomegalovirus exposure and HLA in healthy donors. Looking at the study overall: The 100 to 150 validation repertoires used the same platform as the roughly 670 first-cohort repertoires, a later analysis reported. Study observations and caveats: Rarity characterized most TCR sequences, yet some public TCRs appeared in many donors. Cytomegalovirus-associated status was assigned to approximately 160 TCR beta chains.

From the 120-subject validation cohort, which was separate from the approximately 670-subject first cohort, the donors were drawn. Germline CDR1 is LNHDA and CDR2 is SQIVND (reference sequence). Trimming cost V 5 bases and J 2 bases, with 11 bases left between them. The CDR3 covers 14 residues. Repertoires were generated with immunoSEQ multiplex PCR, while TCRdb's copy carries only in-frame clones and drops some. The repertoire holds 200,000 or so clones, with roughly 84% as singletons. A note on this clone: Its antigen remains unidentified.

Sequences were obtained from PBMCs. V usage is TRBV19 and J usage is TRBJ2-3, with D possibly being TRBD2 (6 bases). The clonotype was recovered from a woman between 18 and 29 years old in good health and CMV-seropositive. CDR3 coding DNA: TGTGCCAGTAGTCGCGGGGCACTCACAGATACGCAGTATTTT. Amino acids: CASSRGALTDTQYF. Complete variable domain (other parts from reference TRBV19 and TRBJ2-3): DGGITQSPKYLFRKEGQNVTLSCEQNLNHDAMYWYRQDPGQGLRLIYYSQIVNDFQKGDIAEGYSVSREKKESFPLTVTSAQKNPTAFYLCASSRGALTDTQYFGPGTRLTVL.